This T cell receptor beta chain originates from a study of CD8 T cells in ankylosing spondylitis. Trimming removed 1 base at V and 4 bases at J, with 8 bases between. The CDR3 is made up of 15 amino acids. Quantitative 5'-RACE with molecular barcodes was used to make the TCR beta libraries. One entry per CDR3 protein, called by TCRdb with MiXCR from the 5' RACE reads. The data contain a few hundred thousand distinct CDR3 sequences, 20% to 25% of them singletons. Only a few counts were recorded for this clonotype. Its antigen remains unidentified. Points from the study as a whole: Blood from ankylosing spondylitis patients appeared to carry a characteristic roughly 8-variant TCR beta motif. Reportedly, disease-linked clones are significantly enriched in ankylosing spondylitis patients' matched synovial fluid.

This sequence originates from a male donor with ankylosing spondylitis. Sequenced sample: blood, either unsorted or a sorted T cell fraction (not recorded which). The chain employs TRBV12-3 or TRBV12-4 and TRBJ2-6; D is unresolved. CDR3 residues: CASSLDSTGANVLTF. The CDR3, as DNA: TGTGCCAGCAGTTTAGACAGTACCGGGGCCAACGTCCTGACTTTC.